Below, one T cell receptor (beta chain) is given with its context. Sequenced by immunoSEQ multiplex PCR; TCRdb stores in-frame clones only, minus some. The top ten hold around 6.4% of the sample, which has some 73,000 clones, about 93% seen once. The data are from a study of control samples from healthy donors and cancer patients. The germline V gene encodes CDR1 SGHDT and CDR2 YYEEEE. The CDR3 has 15 residues. The V end was cut by 0 bases, the J end by 5 bases, with 14 bases between. The chain uses TRBV5-6 and TRBJ1-1; no definite D call. Sequencing used blood. The TCR originated in a middle-aged woman in good health. As DNA, the CDR3 is TGTGCCAGCAGCTTGGGATGGTTGGGAACAACTGAAGCTTTCTTT. Protein sequence: CASSLGWLGTTEAFF.